This TCR beta chain was retrieved from a study of OX40 agonist ivuxolimab in advanced cancers. On the study more broadly: Ivuxolimab, an antibody acting as an agonist of OX40 (CD134), was used to treat patients.

The assay was immunoSEQ multiplex PCR, and TCRdb's table has in-frame clones only and misses some. The data show some 39,000 clones, with just under 90% seen just once and 6% held by the top ten. V lost 2 bases to trimming and J lost 1 base, with 15 bases between them. This CDR3 contains 16 residues. Germline V gene lookup returns CDR1 SGHKS and CDR2 YYEKEE (reference sequence). The study, taken as a whole, reports: A proportion of nonresponders additionally exhibited low normalized T-cell clonal expansion. On average, CD8+ T cells had more expanded clones than CD4+.

Details on this clone: Its antigen is still unknown.

Material: CD4+ or CD8+ T cells sorted from blood, obtained in a trial of the OX40 agonist ivuxolimab. This TCR was sampled from an adult with an advanced solid tumor such as melanoma, head and neck, liver or kidney cancer. The V gene is TRBV5-5, the J gene TRBJ2-5; D is unresolved. In nucleotides, the CDR3 is TGTGCCAGCAGCTTAAACAGAGGCTGGGGCCAAGAGACCCAGTACTTC. It translates to CASSLNRGWGQETQYF.